A selection of T cell receptor beta chains follows, all from one sample in a study of shared clonotypes between healthy human individuals. The protocol was immunoSEQ multiplex PCR, while the TCRdb copy is restricted to in-frame clones and leaves out a portion. The sample lists roughly 720,000 clones; about 90% were seen once. Specimen: memory CD8+ T cells from PBMCs. The receptors here all came from a young man in good health. Some clones in this sample may be carry-over from other donors' samples. The CDR3 runs from the conserved cysteine through the conserved F or W.

TRBV30	TRBJ2-5	CAWGAGARETQYF
TRBV6-5	TRBJ1-1	CASSYLNTEAFF
TRBV11-2	TRBJ2-5	CASSLSLDRQETQYF
TRBV19	TRBJ2-3	CASSITSGGRDTQYF
TRBV4-3	TRBJ2-1	CASSQEQTSNEQFF
TRBV19	TRBJ2-7	CASSIPPLRVDPYEQYF
TRBV10-2	TRBJ1-1	CASSEVDRRVGAFF
TRBV7-3	TRBJ2-6	CASSVWGLQSRANVLTF
TRBV7-8	TRBJ2-7	CASSLRLEQYF
TRBV7-6	TRBJ2-7	CASSHSGKSSYEQYF
TRBV10-1	TRBJ2-1	CASSDLAGDTYNEQFF